Below, one TCR beta chain is given with its context. The data stem from a study of blood T cell repertoires in COVID-19. Study information: The United States, Italy and Spain supplied acute and convalescent COVID-19 samples. Sample material is recorded as cDNA or gDNA derived from T cells, B-cell-depleted T cells, or PBMCs.

Germline CDR1 is MNHEY and CDR2 is SVGAGI. Trimming cost V 0 bases and J 1 base, with 13 bases left between them. CDR3 length: 16 amino acids. In the authors' workflow: Reference gene primer amplification gave nucleated cell count estimates. Sequencing was performed with immunoSEQ multiplex PCR; in TCRdb, only in-frame clones are kept and a portion is missing. D and trimming come from the DNA, and the V and J calls and clone size come from that table. This table has roughly 170,000 clones, 86% appearing once. Source material: peripheral blood. The chain employs TRBV6-5 and TRBJ2-7; a weak D match, TRBD2 (5 bases). This clonotype was obtained from a man between 70 and 80 years old with active or convalescent COVID-19. The CDR3 nucleotides are TGTGCCAGCAGTTACTCCGGGATTGGCGTGTCCTACGAGCAGTACTTC. Its protein is CASSYSGIGVSYEQYF.